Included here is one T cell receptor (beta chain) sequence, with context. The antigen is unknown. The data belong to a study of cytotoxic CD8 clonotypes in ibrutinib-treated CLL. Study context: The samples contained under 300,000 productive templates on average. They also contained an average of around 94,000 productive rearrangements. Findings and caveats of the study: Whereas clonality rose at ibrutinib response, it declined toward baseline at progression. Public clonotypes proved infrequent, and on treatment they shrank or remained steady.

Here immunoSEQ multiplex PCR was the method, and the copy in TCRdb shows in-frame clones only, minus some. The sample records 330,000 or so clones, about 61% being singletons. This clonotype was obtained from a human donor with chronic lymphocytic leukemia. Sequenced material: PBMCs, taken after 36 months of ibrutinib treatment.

Here the CDR3 reads CASSSQGAGGYTF. In nucleotides, the CDR3 is TGTGCCAGCAGCTCACAGGGGGCTGGTGGCTACACCTTC. The V call is TRBV13, the J call TRBJ1-2, with 9 bases lining up with TRBD1. CDR1 is PRHDT and CDR2 is FYEKMQ in the germline V gene (reference sequence). The CDR3 length is 13 residues. J was trimmed by 7 bases and V by 4 bases; bases with no gene match: 4.